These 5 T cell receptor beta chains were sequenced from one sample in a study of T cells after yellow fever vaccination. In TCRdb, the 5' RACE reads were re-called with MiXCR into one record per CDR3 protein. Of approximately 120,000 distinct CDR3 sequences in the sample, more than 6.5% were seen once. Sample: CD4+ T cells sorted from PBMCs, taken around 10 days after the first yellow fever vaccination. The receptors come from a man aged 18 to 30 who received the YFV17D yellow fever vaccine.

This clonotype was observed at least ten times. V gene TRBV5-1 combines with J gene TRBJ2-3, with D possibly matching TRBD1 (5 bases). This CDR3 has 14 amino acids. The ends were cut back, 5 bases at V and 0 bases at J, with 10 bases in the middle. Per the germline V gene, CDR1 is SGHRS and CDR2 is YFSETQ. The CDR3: CASRTVPSTDTQYF. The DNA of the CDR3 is TGCGCCAGCAGGACAGTACCTAGCACAGATACGCAGTATTTT.

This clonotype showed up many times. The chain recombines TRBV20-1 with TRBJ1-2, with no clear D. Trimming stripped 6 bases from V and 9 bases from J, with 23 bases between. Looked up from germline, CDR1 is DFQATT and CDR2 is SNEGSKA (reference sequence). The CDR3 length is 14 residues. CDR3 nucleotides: TGCAGTGCAATATCCGGGAACGACCTAGGACGCTACACCTTC. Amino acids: CSAISGNDLGRYTF.

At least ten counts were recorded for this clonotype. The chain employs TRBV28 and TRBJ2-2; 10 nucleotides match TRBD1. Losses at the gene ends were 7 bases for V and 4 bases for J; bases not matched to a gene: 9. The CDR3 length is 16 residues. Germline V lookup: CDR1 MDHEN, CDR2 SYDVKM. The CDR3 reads CASIFFRDRGTGELFF. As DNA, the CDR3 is TGTGCCAGCATCTTTTTCCGGGACAGGGGCACCGGGGAGCTGTTTTTT.

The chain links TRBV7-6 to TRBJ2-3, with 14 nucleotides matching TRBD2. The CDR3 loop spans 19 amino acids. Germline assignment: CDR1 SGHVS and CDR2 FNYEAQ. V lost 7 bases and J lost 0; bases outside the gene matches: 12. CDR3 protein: CASTILTSGGALSTDTQYF. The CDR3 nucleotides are TGTGCCAGCACCATCTTGACTAGCGGGGGGGCCCTAAGCACAGATACGCAGTATTTT.

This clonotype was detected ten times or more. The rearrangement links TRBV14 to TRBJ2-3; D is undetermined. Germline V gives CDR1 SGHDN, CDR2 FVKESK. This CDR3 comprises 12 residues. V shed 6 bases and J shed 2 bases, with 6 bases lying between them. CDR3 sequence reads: CASRHTTDTQYF. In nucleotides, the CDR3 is TGTGCCAGCAGGCATACCACAGATACGCAGTATTTT.